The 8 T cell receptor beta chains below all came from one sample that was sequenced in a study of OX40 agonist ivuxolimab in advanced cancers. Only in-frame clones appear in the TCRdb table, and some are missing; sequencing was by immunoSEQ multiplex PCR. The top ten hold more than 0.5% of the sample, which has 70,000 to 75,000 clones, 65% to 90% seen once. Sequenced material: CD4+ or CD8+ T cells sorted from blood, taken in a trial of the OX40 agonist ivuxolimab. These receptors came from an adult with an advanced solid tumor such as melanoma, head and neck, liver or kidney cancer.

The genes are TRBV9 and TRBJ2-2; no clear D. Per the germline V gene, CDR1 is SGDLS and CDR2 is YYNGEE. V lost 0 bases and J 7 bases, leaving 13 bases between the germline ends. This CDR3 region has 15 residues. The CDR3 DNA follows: TGTGCCAGCAGCGTAGGACCCGTCCCCGGCGGGGAGCTGTTTTTT. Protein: CASSVGPVPGGELFF.

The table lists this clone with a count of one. CDR3 amino acids: CASSRVEGPNEQFF. The CDR3 coding sequence is TGTGCCAGCAGCCGCGTAGAGGGTCCGAATGAGCAGTTCTTC. The chain carries TRBV7-8 and TRBJ2-1; TRBD2 is a possible D gene (5 bases). The CDR3 spans 14 residues. V was pared by 5 bases and J by 7 bases, with 15 bases between. CDR1 is SGHVS and CDR2 is FQNEAQ in the germline V gene.

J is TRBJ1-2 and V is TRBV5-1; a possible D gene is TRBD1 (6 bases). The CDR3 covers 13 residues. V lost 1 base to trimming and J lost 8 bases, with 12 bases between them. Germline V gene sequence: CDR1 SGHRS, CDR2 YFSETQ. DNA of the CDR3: TGCGCCAGCAGCTTGTCGGACAGAGGGGGCTACACCTTC. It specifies CASSLSDRGGYTF.

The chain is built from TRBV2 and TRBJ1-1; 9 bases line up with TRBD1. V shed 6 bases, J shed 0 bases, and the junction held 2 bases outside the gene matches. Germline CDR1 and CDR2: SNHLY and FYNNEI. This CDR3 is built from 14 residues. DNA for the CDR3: TGTGCCAGCAGCCGACAGGGGGTGAACACTGAAGCTTTCTTT. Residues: CASSRQGVNTEAFF.

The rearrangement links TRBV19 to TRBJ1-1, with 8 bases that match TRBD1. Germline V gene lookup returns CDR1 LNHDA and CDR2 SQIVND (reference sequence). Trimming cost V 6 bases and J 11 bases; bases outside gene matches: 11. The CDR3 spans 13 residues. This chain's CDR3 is CASRVAYRGKAFF. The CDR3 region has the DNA TGTGCCAGTAGAGTTGCCTACAGGGGGAAGGCTTTCTTT.

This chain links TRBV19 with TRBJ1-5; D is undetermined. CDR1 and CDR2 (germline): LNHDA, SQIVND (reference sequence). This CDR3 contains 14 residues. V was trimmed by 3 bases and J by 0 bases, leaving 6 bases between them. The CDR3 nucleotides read TGTGCCAGTAGTATCCCCCCTAGCAATCAGCCCCAGCATTTT. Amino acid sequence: CASSIPPSNQPQHF.

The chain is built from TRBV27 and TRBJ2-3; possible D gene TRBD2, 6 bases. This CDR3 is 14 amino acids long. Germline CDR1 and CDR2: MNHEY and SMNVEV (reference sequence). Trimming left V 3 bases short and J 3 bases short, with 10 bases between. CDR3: CASSLEGVTDTQYF. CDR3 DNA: TGTGCCAGCAGTTTGGAGGGAGTGACAGATACGCAGTATTTT.

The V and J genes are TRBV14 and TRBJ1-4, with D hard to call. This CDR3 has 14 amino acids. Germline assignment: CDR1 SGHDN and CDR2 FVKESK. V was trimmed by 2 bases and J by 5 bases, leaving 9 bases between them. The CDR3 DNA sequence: TGTGCCAGCAGCCAATTGGGTCAAAATGAAAAACTGTTTTTT. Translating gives CASSQLGQNEKLFF.